This passage covers 15 T cell receptor beta chains from one sample sequenced in a study of T cells expressing NK-cell markers (dated by TCRdb to between 2020 and 2021). The library came from 5' RACE. Sequencer: Illumina HiSeq 2000. Reprocessed by TCRdb, the reads give a single entry per CDR3 protein sequence, without DNA. The sample table includes about 430,000 distinct CDR3 sequences. The top ten clonotypes cover over 1.3% of the sample. Sequencing was performed on blood T cells: a sorted CD56 or NKG2C T cell subset, CD4+ or CD8+ T cells, or bulk PBMC T cells (not recorded which). The source of these receptors is a woman aged 50 to 60 in good health. Donor details come from another sample of the same person, matched by shared clones.

The chain carries TRBV21-1 and TRBJ2-4; without DNA, the TCRdb call of TRBD1 cannot be checked. TRBV21-1 is reported as a pseudogene. The CDR3 sequence is 13 residues long. The CDR3 spells CAARDSLKNIQYF.

CDR3 amino acids: CASSQEARGQGLGGELFF. The chain combines TRBV4-1 with TRBJ2-2; the TRBD1 assignment by TCRdb is unverifiable without DNA. CDR1 and CDR2 from the germline V gene are MGHRA and YSYEKL. The CDR3 covers 18 residues.

The chain employs TRBV20-1 and TRBJ2-3; the TCRdb call, TRBD1, lacks DNA for checking. There are 15 residues in the CDR3. Germline V gives CDR1 DFQATT, CDR2 SNEGSKA (reference sequence). The CDR3: CSARGSSTGRDTQYF.

The gene calls are TRBV12-3 or TRBV12-4 and TRBJ2-3; the D call from TCRdb, TRBD1, cannot be confirmed without DNA. This CDR3 spans 14 amino acids. The CDR3 here is CASSQTGEGDTQYF.

The chain joins TRBV7-9 to TRBJ1-1. The CDR3 has 13 residues. CDR1 is SEHNR, CDR2 FQNEAQ, per germline (reference sequence). The CDR3 is CASSVMRTTEAFF.

The chain is built from TRBV5-6 and TRBJ1-6. Germline V lookup: CDR1 SGHDT, CDR2 YYEEEE. The CDR3 has 14 residues. The CDR3 spells CASSFPEPNSPLHF.

The chain recombines TRBV20-1 with TRBJ2-3; TCRdb names TRBD2, which stays unverified in the absence of DNA. This CDR3 region has 14 residues. The germline gives CDR1 DFQATT, CDR2 SNEGSKA (reference sequence). CDR3 region: CSATIAVKADTQYF.

The chain links TRBV15 to TRBJ1-1. The germline gives CDR1 LNHNV, CDR2 YYDKDF (reference sequence). CDR3 length: 12 residues. The CDR3 loop reads CATSRVNTEAFF.

The gene calls are TRBV20-1 and TRBJ2-5; TCRdb names TRBD2, which stays unverified in the absence of DNA. The V gene's germline CDR1 is DFQATT and CDR2 SNEGSKA (reference sequence). The CDR3 is 15 amino acids. The CDR3 is CSARVIAGARETQYF.

This rearrangement joins TRBV30 to TRBJ2-1; lacking DNA, the TRBD2 call made by TCRdb goes unchecked. This CDR3 comprises 17 residues. CDR1 and CDR2 from the germline V gene are GTSNPN and SVGIG (reference sequence). The CDR3 protein is CAWRGPGTSGSLNEQFF.

V usage is TRBV18 and J usage is TRBJ1-1. This CDR3 contains 12 residues. Germline V gene data show CDR1 as KGHSH and CDR2 as LQKENI. This chain's CDR3 is CASSPTAGPAFF.

The J gene is TRBJ1-2, the V gene TRBV5-4. The V gene's germline CDR1 is SGHNT and CDR2 YYREEE (reference sequence). CDR3 length equals 14 residues. The CDR3 sequence is CASSTRGTDYGYTF.

The chain links TRBV12-3 or TRBV12-4 to TRBJ2-5; TCRdb's D call, TRBD1, is unchecked because there is no DNA. The CDR3 spans 14 residues. This CDR3 reads CASSSSDRGLTQYF.

The V call is TRBV7-3, the J call TRBJ2-6. From germline, CDR1 is SGHTA and CDR2 FQGTGA. The CDR3 has 17 residues. CDR3 in amino acids: CASSSQLQVSGANVLTF.

J is TRBJ2-7 and V is TRBV3-1; TCRdb outputs TRBD2, but without DNA this stays unchecked. This CDR3 contains 14 residues. Looked up from germline, CDR1 is LGHDT and CDR2 is YNNKEL (reference sequence). CDR3 amino acids: CASSPIAFSYEQYF.